Below, one T cell receptor (beta chain) is given with its context. The antigen remains unidentified. No infections or other immune events were documented during collection. The sample originates from a study of identifying expanded T cells in peripheral blood. General study results and limits: Technical replicates showed approximately 1.2 changed clones; two weeks about 16.4; four weeks 19. Clone count variance between approximately 2-week samples rose with total template count.

The assay was immunoSEQ multiplex PCR, and TCRdb's table has in-frame clones only and misses some. The table includes about 100,000 clones, 88% detected once. This TCR was sampled from a person between 18 and 75 years old in good health. The sequencing sample was made of blood.

The CDR3 protein is CASKVNMNTEAFF. CDR3 nucleotides: TGTGCCAGCAAAGTAAATATGAACACTGAAGCTTTCTTT. The rearrangement joins TRBV2 to TRBJ1-1; no clear D gene. With 7 bases removed from V and 0 bases from J, the gap between germline ends came to 9 bases. Germline CDR1 SNHLY, CDR2 FYNNEI. The CDR3 is 13 amino acids.